A selection of T cell receptor beta chains follows, all from one sample in a study of blood T cells in healthy people across ages. TCRdb analysed the 5' RACE reads with MiXCR anew, one entry per CDR3 protein. The sample lists under 1,100,000 distinct CDR3 sequences; 20% to 25% were seen once. These data were also filed under a second study, of T cells of mothers and their children.

The material sequenced was blood. These receptors were obtained from a girl aged 2-9 years in good health. CDR3s leave out the opening cysteine and the closing phenylalanine or tryptophan. The order of the fields is V gene, J gene, CDR3 protein.

>TRBV28|TRBJ2-3
ASSLDVAGGNTDTQY
>TRBV28|TRBJ2-7
ASSSPSDPGRGEQY
>TRBV27|TRBJ1-5
ASSFQGQGGNQPQH
>TRBV5-1|TRBJ2-7
ASTELAGSAYEQY
>TRBV7-6|TRBJ1-1
ASSLRGELEAF
>TRBV9|TRBJ2-5
ASSGPPKETQY
>TRBV28|TRBJ2-6
ASSLQVQANVLT
>TRBV7-2|TRBJ2-1
ASSRLAGAAYNEQF
>TRBV6-1|TRBJ2-1
ACGTEHTQARNEQF
>TRBV6-5|TRBJ1-4
ASSPDRDREKLF
>TRBV29-1|TRBJ2-3
SVRRLFTGTQY
>TRBV7-6|TRBJ1-5
ASSLGGAGNQPQH
>TRBV27|TRBJ2-1
TTGGTGNYNEQF
>TRBV28|TRBJ2-3
ASNLAGPTFTDTQY
>TRBV12-5|TRBJ1-1
ASGLSGGNTEAF
>TRBV29-1|TRBJ2-3
SVEIGTSFLATDTQY
>TRBV25-1|TRBJ2-1
ASSVGLANDEQF
>TRBV5-1|TRBJ2-2
ASSATSGGWVGELF
>TRBV5-1|TRBJ1-2
ANSPGTGIDYGYT
>TRBV10-3|TRBJ2-3
AIALRIGGRTDTQY
>TRBV4-2|TRBJ1-1
ASSQDPFVERGTEAF
>TRBV5-1|.
ASSETGFHEQY
>TRBV12-3/TRBV12-4|TRBJ2-5
ASSLDSPVRKQY
>TRBV5-1|TRBJ1-4
ASSFGGLAEKLF
>TRBV7-9|TRBJ1-2
ASSFLGLSHYGYT
>TRBV12-3/TRBV12-4|TRBJ2-2
ASSSGDTMF
>TRBV24-1|TRBJ1-4
AIRGAAHEKLF
>TRBV6-7|TRBJ2-2
ASSYSEREVLTGALF
>TRBV20-1|TRBJ1-2
SAGGNRDLYGYT
>TRBV29-1|TRBJ2-7
SVAQSSMVEQY
>TRBV29-1|TRBJ2-5
SVSVGGQETQY
>TRBV6-2/TRBV6-3|TRBJ2-7
ASSYSTLNSGIYEQY
>TRBV7-3|TRBJ1-4
AILGTDNEKLF
>TRBV7-3|TRBJ2-1
ASSLTSGSNEQL
>TRBV7-9|TRBJ1-2
ASKGRYGARSGYT
>TRBV12-3/TRBV12-4|TRBJ2-1
ASSGLGYNEQF
>TRBV20-1|TRBJ2-7
SARAHGYEQY
>TRBV20-1|TRBJ1-1
SARVPERGLTTEAF
>TRBV29-1|TRBJ1-4
SVFGTAGHLF
>TRBV21-1|TRBJ2-5
PSSKRGKRGLHETQY
>TRBV7-8|TRBJ2-1
ASSFFRPSWDSTQGNEQF
>TRBV4-1|TRBJ1-5
ASSLNGVNNQPQH
>TRBV29-1|TRBJ2-6
SVTSAGANVLT
>TRBV27|TRBJ2-4
ARTTIAKNIQY
>TRBV5-1|TRBJ2-7
ASSIGGLADKSYEQY
>TRBV4-1|TRBJ2-3
ASSQPLRDTQY
>TRBV11-2|TRBJ1-2
ASSLEGTGWGYT
>TRBV12-3/TRBV12-4|TRBJ2-6
ASSSRGVITGANVLT
>TRBV2|.
ASSRNRVYEQY
>TRBV7-2|TRBJ1-5
ASSIGQGDGQPQH
>TRBV29-1|TRBJ2-2
SVAYNGELF
>TRBV9|TRBJ1-1
ASSDGHGERTEAF
>TRBV12-3/TRBV12-4|TRBJ2-7
ASRPLGGDYEQY
>TRBV28|TRBJ2-7
ASTQGLYEQY
>TRBV29-1|TRBJ1-1
SVEVKGMNTEAF
>TRBV4-3|TRBJ1-2
ASSQGGGYYGYT